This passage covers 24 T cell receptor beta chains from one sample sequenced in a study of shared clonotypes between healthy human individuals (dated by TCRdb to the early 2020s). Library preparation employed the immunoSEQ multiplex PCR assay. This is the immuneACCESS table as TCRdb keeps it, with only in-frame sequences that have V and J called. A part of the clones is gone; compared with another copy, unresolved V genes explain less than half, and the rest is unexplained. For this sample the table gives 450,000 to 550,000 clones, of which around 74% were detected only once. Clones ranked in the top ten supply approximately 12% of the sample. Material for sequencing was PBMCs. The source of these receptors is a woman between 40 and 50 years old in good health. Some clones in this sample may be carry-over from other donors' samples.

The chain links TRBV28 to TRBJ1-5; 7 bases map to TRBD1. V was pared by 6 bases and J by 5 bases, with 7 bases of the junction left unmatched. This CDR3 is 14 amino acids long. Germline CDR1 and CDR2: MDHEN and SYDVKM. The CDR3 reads CASRDGQVHQPQHF. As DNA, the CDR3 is TGTGCCAGCAGAGATGGACAGGTTCATCAGCCCCAGCATTTT.

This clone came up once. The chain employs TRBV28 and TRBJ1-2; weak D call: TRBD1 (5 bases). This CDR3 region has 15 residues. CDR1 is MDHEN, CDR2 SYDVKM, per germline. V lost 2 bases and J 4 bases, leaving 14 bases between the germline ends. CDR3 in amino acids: CASSLTVQGTYGYTF. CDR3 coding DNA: TGTGCCAGCAGTTTAACCGTTCAGGGTACCTATGGCTACACCTTC.

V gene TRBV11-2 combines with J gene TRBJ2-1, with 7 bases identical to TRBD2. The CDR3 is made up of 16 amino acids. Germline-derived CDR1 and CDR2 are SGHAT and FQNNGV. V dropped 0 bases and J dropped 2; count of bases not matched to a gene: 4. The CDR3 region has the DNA TGTGCCAGCAGCTTAGATTTCGCGGGAGCCTACAATGAGCAGTTCTTC. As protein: CASSLDFAGAYNEQFF. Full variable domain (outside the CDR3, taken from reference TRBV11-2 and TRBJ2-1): EAGVAQSPRYKIIEKRQSVAFWCNPISGHATLYWYQQILGQGPKLLIQFQNNGVVDDSQLPKDRFSAERLKGVDSTLKIQPAKLEDSAVYLCASSLDFAGAYNEQFFGPGTRLTVL.

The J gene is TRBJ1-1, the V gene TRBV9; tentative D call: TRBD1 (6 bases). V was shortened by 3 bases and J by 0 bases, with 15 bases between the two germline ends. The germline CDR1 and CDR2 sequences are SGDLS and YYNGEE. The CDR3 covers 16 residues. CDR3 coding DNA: TGTGCCAGCAGCGCCGGGGGCTGGTTCATGAACACTGAAGCTTTCTTT. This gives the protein CASSAGGWFMNTEAFF.

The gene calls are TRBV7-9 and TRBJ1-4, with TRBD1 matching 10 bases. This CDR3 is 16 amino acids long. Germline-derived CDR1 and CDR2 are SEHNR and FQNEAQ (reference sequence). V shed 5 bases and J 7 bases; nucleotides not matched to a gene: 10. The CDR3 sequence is CASSQGQGQGFEKLFF. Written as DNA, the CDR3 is TGTGCCAGCAGCCAGGGCCAGGGACAGGGGTTTGAAAAACTGTTTTTT.

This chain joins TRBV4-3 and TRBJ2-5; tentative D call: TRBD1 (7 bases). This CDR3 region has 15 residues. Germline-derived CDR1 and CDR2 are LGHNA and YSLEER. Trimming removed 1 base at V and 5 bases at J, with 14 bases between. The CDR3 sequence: CASSQGRGEWETQYF. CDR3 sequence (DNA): TGCGCCAGCAGCCAAGGCAGGGGGGAGTGGGAGACCCAGTACTTC.

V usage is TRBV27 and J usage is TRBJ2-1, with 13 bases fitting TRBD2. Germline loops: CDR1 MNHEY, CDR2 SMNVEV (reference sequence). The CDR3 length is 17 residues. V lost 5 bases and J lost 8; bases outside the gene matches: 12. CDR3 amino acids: CASSDIWTSGRSDEQFF. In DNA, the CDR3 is TGTGCCAGCAGTGATATATGGACTAGCGGGAGAAGCGATGAGCAGTTCTTC.

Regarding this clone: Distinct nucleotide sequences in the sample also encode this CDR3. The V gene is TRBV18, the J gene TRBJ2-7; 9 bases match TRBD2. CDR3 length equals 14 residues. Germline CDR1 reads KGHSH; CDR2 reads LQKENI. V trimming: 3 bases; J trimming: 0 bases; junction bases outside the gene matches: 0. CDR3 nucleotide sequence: TGTGCCAGCTCACCGCGGGAGGGCTCCTACGAGCAGTACTTC. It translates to CASSPREGSYEQYF.

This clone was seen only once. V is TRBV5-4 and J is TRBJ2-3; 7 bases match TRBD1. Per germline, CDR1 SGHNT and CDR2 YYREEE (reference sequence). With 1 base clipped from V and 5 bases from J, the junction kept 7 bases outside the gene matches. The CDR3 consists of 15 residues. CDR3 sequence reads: CASSLKGAGGDTQYF. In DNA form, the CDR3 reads TGTGCCAGCAGCTTGAAGGGGGCAGGAGGAGATACGCAGTATTTT.

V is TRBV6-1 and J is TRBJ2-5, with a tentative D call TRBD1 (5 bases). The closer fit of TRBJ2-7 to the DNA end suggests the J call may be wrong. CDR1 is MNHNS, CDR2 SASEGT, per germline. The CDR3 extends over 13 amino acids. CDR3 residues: CASNPGPTYEQYF. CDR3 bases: TGTGCCAGCAATCCAGGGCCCACGTACGAGCAGTACTTC.

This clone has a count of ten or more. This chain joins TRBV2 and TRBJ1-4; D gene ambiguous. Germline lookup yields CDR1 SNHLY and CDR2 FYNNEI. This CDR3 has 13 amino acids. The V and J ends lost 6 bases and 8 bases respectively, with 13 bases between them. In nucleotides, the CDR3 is TGTGCCAGCAGGGGATGGGCTAGCGAAAAACTGTTTTTT. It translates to CASRGWASEKLFF.

CDR3 in DNA: TGTGCCAGTAGTGAATACAGGGTAACTGAAGCTTTCTTT. It encodes CASSEYRVTEAFF. This chain joins TRBV19 and TRBJ1-1; possible D gene TRBD1, 6 bases. The CDR3 covers 13 residues. Trimming cost V 5 bases and J 5 bases, with 12 bases left between them. Looked up from germline, CDR1 is LNHDA and CDR2 is SQIVND (reference sequence).

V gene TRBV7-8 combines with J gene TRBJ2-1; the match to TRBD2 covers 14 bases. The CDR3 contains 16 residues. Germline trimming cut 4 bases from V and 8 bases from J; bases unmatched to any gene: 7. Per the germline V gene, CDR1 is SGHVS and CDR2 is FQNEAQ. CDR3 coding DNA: TGTGCCAGCAGCTCCGGGACTAGCGGGAGTGTCTATGAGCAGTTCTTC. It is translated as CASSSGTSGSVYEQFF.

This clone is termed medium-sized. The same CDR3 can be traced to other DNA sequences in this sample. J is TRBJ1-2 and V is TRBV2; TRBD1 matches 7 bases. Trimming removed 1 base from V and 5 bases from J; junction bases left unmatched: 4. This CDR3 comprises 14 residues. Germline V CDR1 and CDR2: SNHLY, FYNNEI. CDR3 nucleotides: TGTGCCAGCAGTGAAGGGGGGACAGTGTATGGCTACACCTTC. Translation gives CASSEGGTVYGYTF.

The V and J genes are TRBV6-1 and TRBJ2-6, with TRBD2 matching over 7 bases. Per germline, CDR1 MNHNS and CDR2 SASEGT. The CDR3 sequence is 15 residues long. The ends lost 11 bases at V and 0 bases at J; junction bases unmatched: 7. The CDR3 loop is CASGRESSGANVLTF. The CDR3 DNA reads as TGTGCCTCTGGGAGGGAAAGCTCTGGGGCCAACGTCCTGACTTTC.

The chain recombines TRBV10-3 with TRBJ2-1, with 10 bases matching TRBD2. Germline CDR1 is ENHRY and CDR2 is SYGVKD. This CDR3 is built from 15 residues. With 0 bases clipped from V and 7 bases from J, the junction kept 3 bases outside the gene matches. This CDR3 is CAISESSGGWNEQFF. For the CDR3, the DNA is TGTGCCATCAGTGAGTCTAGCGGGGGGTGGAATGAGCAGTTCTTC.

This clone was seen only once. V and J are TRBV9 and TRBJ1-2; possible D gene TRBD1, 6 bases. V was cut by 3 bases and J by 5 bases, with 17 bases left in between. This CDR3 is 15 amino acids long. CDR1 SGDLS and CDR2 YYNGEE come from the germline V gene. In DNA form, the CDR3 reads TGTGCCAGCAGCGCGGACAGTGCCAGGTGGTATGGCTACACCTTC. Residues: CASSADSARWYGYTF.

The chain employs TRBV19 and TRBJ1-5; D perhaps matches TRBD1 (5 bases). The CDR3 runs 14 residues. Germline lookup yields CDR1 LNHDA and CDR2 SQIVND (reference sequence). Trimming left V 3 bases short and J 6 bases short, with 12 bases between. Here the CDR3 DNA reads TGTGCCAGTAGTATTTTGGGGGTCGGTCAGCCCCAGCATTTT. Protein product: CASSILGVGQPQHF.

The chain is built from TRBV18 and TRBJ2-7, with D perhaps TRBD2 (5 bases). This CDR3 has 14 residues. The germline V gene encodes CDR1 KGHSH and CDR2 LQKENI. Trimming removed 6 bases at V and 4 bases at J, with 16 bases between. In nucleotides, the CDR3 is TGTGCCAGCTCTCTAAGCGGACGAGGTTACGAGCAGTACTTC. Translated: CASSLSGRGYEQYF.

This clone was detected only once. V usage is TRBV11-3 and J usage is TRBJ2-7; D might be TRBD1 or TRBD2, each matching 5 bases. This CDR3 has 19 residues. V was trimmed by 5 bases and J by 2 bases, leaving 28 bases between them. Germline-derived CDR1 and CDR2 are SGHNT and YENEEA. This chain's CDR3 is CASSTAAGLFRADAYEQYF. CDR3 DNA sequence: TGTGCCAGCAGCACCGCGGCAGGGCTCTTCCGAGCGGATGCCTACGAGCAGTACTTC.

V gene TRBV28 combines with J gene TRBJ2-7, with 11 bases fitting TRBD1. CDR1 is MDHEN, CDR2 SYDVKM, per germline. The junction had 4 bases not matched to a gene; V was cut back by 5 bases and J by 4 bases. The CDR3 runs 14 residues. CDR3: CASSTGTGGYEQYF. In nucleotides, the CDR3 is TGTGCCAGCAGTACCGGGACAGGGGGTTACGAGCAGTACTTC.

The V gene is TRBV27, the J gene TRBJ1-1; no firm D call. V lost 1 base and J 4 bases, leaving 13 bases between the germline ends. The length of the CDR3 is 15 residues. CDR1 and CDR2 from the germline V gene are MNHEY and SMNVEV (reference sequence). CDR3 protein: CASSLFAGSATEAFF. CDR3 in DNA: TGTGCCAGCAGTTTATTTGCCGGGTCAGCCACTGAAGCTTTCTTT.

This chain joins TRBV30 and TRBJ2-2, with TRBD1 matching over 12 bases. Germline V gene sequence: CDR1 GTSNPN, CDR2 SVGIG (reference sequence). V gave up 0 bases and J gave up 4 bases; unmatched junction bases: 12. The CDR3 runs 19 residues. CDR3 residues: CAWSVRRDRGRGFTGELFF. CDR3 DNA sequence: TGTGCCTGGAGTGTACGACGGGACAGGGGGCGGGGGTTCACCGGGGAGCTGTTTTTT.

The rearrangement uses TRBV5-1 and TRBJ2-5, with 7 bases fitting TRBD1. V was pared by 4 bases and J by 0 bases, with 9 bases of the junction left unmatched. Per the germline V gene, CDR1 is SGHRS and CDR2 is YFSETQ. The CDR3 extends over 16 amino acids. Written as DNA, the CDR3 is TGCGCCAGCAGCACAGGGACAGCGCATTACCAAGAGACCCAGTACTTC. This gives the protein CASSTGTAHYQETQYF.